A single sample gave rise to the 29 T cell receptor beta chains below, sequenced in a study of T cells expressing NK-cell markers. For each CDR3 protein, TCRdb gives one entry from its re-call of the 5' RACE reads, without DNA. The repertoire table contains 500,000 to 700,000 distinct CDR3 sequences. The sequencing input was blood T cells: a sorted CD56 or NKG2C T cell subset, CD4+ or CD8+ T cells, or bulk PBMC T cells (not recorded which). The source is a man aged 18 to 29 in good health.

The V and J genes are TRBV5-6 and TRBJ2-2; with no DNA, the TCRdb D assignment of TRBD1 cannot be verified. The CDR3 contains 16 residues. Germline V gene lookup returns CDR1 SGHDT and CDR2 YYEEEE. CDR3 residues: CASSAGGTPNTGELFF.

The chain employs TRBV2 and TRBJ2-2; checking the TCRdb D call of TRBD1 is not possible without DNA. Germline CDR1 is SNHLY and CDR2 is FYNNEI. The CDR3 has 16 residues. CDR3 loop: CASRPPTDKGTGELFF.

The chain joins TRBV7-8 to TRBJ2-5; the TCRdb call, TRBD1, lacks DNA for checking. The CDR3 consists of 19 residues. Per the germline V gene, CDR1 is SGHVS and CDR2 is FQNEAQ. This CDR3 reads CASSFRPKVEGGFQETQYF.

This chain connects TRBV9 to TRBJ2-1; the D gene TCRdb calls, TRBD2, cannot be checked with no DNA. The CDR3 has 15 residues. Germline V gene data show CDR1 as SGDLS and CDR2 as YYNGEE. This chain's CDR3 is CASSPRAGGLNEQFF.

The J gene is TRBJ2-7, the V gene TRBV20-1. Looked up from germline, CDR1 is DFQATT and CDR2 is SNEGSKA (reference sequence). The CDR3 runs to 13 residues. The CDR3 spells CSPKGTVSYEQYF.

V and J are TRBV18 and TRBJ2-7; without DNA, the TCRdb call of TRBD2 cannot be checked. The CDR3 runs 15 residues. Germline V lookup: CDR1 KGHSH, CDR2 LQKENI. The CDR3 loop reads CASSPPRGAPYEQYF.

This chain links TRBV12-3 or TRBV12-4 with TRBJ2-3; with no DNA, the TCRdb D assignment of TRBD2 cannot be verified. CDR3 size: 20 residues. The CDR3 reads CASSPIGTSGRLGRADTQYF.

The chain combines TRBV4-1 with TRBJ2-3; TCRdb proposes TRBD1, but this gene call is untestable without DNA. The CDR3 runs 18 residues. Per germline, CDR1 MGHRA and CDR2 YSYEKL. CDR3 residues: CASSRITSGTGEGDTQYF.

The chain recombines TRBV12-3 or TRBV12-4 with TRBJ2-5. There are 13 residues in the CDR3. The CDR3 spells CASSRQYQETQYF.

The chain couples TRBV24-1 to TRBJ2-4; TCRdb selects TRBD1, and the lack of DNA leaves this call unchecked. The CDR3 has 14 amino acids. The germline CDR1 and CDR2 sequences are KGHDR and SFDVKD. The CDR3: CATSDPGGPDIQYF.

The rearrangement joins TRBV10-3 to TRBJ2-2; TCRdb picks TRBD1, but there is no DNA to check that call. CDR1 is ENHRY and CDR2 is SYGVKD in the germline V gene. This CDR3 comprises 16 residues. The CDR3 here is CAISESRQFHTGELFF.

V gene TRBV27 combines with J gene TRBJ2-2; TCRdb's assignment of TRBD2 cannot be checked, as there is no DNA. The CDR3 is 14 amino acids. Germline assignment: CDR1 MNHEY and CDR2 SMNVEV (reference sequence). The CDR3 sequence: CASSLGDFAGELFF.

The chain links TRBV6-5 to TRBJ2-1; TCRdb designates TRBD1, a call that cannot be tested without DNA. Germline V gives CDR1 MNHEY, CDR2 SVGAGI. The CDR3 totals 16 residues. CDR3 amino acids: CASSYSSPLNYNEQFF.

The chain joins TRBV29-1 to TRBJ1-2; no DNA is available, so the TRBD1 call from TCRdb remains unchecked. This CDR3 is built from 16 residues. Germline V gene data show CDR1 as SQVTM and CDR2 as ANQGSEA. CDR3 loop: CSVESGGRGGYYGYTF.

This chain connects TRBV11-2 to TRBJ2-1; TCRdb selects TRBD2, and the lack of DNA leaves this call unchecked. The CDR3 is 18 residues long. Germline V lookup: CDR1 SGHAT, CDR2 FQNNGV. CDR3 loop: CASSSHLSGSPLPNEQFF.

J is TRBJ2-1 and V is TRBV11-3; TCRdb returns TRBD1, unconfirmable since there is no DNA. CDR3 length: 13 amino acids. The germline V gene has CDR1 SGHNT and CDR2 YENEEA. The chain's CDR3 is CASSLGDADTKFF.

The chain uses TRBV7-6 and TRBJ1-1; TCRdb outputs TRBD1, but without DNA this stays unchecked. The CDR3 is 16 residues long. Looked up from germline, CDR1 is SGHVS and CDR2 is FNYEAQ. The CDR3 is CASSLELGGLGTEAFF.

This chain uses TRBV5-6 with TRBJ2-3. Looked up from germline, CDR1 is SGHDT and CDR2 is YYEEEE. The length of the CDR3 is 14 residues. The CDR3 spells CASSLGLAPDTQYF.

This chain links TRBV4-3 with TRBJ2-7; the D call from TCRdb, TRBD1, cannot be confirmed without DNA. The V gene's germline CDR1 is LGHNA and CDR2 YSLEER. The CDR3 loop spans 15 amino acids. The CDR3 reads CASSQTGTGGDEQYF.

CDR3 region: CASSFYLTGEVNYNEQFF. The chain couples TRBV5-1 to TRBJ2-1; TCRdb picks TRBD1, but there is no DNA to check that call. The germline gives CDR1 SGHRS, CDR2 YFSETQ. The CDR3 runs to 18 residues.

The CDR3 loop is CASSARLAGGLGTDTQYF. The gene calls are TRBV11-2 and TRBJ2-3; TCRdb designates TRBD2, a call that cannot be tested without DNA. The CDR3 totals 18 residues. The germline gives CDR1 SGHAT, CDR2 FQNNGV.

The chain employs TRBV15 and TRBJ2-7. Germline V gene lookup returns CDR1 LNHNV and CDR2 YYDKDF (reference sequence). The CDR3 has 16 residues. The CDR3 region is CATSRKRNSGSYEQYF.

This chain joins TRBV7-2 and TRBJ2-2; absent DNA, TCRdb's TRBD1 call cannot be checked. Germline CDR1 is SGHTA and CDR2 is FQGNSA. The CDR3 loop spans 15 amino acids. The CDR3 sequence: CASTSRPANTGELFF.

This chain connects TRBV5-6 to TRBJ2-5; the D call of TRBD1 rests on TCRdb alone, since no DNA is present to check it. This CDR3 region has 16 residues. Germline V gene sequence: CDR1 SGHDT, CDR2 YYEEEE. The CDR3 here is CASSLGVGGSVETQYF.

The CDR3 reads CASSMTSLSSYNEQFF. The chain carries TRBV5-1 and TRBJ2-1; TCRdb picks TRBD2, but there is no DNA to check that call. Germline CDR1 is SGHRS and CDR2 is YFSETQ. The CDR3 is 16 residues long.

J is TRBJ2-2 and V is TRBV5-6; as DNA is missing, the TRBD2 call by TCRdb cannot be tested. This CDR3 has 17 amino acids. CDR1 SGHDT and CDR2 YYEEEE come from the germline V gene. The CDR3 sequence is CASSGGLAGVNTGELFF.

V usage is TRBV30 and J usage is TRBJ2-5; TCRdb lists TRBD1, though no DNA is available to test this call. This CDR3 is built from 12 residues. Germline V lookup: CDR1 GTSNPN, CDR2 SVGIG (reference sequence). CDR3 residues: CAWSVSLPWQYF.

Here the CDR3 reads CASSLVLTGGGARSYEQYF. The V gene is TRBV7-2, the J gene TRBJ2-7; as DNA is missing, the TRBD1 call by TCRdb cannot be tested. CDR3 size: 19 residues. Germline CDR1 is SGHTA and CDR2 is FQGNSA.

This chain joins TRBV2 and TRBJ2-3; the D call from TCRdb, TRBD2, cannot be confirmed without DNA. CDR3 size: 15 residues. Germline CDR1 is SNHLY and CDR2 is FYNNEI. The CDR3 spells CASSPWTSRTDTQYF.